These 12 T cell receptor beta chains were sequenced from one sample in a study of T-cell memory formation after mild COVID-19. TCRdb re-called the 5' RACE reads with MiXCR, one entry per CDR3 protein. The profile shows about 140,000 distinct CDR3 sequences, roughly 13% of them singletons. Source material: PBMCs or a T cell subset sorted from them (not recorded which). These receptors came from an adult woman who had mild COVID-19 (a few samples of this study predate the infection). Cell type and time point are not known.

This clonotype has at least ten counts. J is TRBJ1-1 and V is TRBV5-1; TRBD1 matches 10 bases. The CDR3 contains 15 residues. V shed 4 bases, J shed 3 bases, and the junction held 6 bases outside the gene matches. The germline gives CDR1 SGHRS, CDR2 YFSETQ. The CDR3 protein is CASSPGTGVDTEAFF. CDR3 nucleotides: TGCGCCAGCAGCCCTGGGACAGGGGTTGACACTGAAGCTTTCTTT.

The table lists this clonotype with a few counts. V is TRBV4-2 and J is TRBJ1-5; D perhaps matches TRBD1 (5 bases). This CDR3 has 16 amino acids. Trimming took off 0 bases at V and 3 bases at J, with 12 bases between the two ends. The germline CDR1 and CDR2 sequences are LGHNA and YNFKEQ. The CDR3 sequence is CASSQDLTAINQPQHF. The CDR3 nucleotides read TGTGCCAGCAGCCAAGATCTGACAGCCATCAATCAGCCCCAGCATTTT.

This clonotype was counted a few times. The chain links TRBV7-8 to TRBJ2-1; 11 positions match TRBD2. Germline lookup yields CDR1 SGHVS and CDR2 FQNEAQ. The ends lost 4 bases at V and 4 bases at J; junction bases unmatched: 15. The length of the CDR3 is 19 residues. The CDR3 protein is CASSSRVLLSSGGYNEQFF. The CDR3 DNA reads as TGTGCCAGCAGCTCTCGGGTCCTCTTATCTAGCGGGGGGTACAATGAGCAGTTCTTC.

The J gene is TRBJ2-1, the V gene TRBV11-1; TRBD1 or TRBD2 may be the D gene (5 bases each). Germline loops: CDR1 SGHAT, CDR2 FQDESV (reference sequence). CDR3 length: 12 amino acids. Trimming shortened V by 3 bases and J by 9 bases, and 9 bases separated the two germline ends. In nucleotides, the CDR3 is TGTGCCAGCAGCTTCTCCGGGGCTGAGCAGTTCTTC. This gives the protein CASSFSGAEQFF.

This chain uses TRBV7-9 with TRBJ1-5; 10 bases match TRBD1. CDR1 SEHNR and CDR2 FQNEAQ come from the germline V gene (reference sequence). Trimming took 1 base from V and 7 from J; bases not matched to a gene: 1. The CDR3 sequence is 14 residues long. The CDR3 DNA follows: TGTGCCAGCAGCTTAGGACAGGGGGCACAGCCCCAGCATTTT. Amino acids: CASSLGQGAQPQHF. The complete variable domain, with remaining parts taken from reference TRBV7-9 and TRBJ1-5, reads DTGVSQNPRHKITKRGQNVTFRCDPISEHNRLYWYRQTLGQGPEFLTYFQNEAQLEKSRLLSDRFSAERPKGSFSTLEIQRTEQGDSAMYLCASSLGQGAQPQHFGDGTRLSIL.

CDR3 sequence reads: CASSSSGWGGGIYEQYF. The CDR3 bases are TGTGCCAGCAGTTCCTCCGGGTGGGGGGGTGGTATCTACGAGCAGTACTTC. The chain uses TRBV12-3 or TRBV12-4 and TRBJ2-7, with 7 nucleotides matching TRBD2. The CDR3 loop spans 17 amino acids. The junction had 15 bases not matched to a gene; V was cut back by 4 bases and J by 3 bases.

J is TRBJ1-1 and V is TRBV2; 8 nucleotides line up with TRBD1. The CDR3 length is 18 residues. Per germline, CDR1 SNHLY and CDR2 FYNNEI. V dropped 4 bases and J dropped 2; count of bases not matched to a gene: 15. The CDR3 nucleotides are TGTGCCAGCAGTGTGTCAAAGGTTCTGACAGGGGCAAACACTGAAGCTTTCTTT. It encodes CASSVSKVLTGANTEAFF. The whole variable domain, filled in from reference TRBV2 and TRBJ1-1, reads EPEVTQTPSHQVTQMGQEVILRCVPISNHLYFYWYRQILGQKVEFLVSFYNNEISEKSEIFDDQFSVERPDGSNFTLKIRSTKLEDSAMYFCASSVSKVLTGANTEAFFGQGTRLTVV.

This clonotype turned up a few times. The chain couples TRBV24-1 to TRBJ2-2; 8 bases align to TRBD2. Per the germline V gene, CDR1 is KGHDR and CDR2 is SFDVKD. The J segment lost 2 bases and the V segment lost 3 bases, leaving 10 bases of the junction unmatched. The CDR3 totals 18 residues. The CDR3 DNA sequence: TGTGCCACCAGTGATGCCGGGACTAGTGGGGTAAACACCGGGGAGCTGTTTTTT. Translating gives CATSDAGTSGVNTGELFF.

This clonotype was seen a few times. The chain couples TRBV20-1 to TRBJ1-2; D gene ambiguous. Germline V gene sequence: CDR1 DFQATT, CDR2 SNEGSKA (reference sequence). The CDR3 sequence is 13 residues long. Trimming stripped 1 base from V and 0 bases from J, with 6 bases between. The CDR3 sequence is CSARVGSNYGYTF. The DNA for the CDR3 is TGCAGTGCTAGAGTAGGTTCTAACTATGGCTACACCTTC.

Only one count was recorded for this clonotype. V and J are TRBV9 and TRBJ1-1; D gene ambiguous. The germline CDR1 and CDR2 sequences are SGDLS and YYNGEE. This CDR3 has 15 amino acids. V was shortened by 4 bases and J by 0 bases, with 13 bases between the two germline ends. The CDR3 protein is CASSPQTAMNTEAFF. The CDR3 nucleotides read TGTGCCAGCAGCCCGCAAACAGCAATGAACACTGAAGCTTTCTTT.

This clonotype appeared a few times. The chain joins TRBV15 to TRBJ2-7; 8 bases are shared with TRBD2. In germline, CDR1 is LNHNV, CDR2 YYDKDF (reference sequence). The CDR3 runs 18 residues. Trimming at V came to 2 bases and at J to 0 bases, leaving 12 bases not matched to a gene. CDR3 bases: TGTGCCACCAGCAGAAAGGCTACCCTCAGCGGGGGCTCCTACGAGCAGTACTTC. As protein: CATSRKATLSGGSYEQYF.

The chain couples TRBV7-6 to TRBJ2-5, with TRBD2 identical over 7 bases. Losses at the gene ends were 3 bases for V and 3 bases for J; bases not matched to a gene: 10. CDR3 length: 16 amino acids. Germline V gene data show CDR1 as SGHVS and CDR2 as FNYEAQ. The CDR3 sequence is CASSLGGGYVEETQYF. CDR3 nucleotide sequence: TGTGCCAGCAGCTTGGGGGGGGGATACGTAGAAGAGACCCAGTACTTC.